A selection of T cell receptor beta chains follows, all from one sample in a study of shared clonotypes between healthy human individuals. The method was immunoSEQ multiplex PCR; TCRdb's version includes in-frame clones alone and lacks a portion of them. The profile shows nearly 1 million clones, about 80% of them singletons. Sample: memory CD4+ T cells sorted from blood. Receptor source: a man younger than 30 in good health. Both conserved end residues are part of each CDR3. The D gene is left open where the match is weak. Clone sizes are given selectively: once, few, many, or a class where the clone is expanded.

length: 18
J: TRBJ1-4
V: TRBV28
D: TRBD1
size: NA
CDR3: CASSLKGGTGATNEKLFF
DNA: TGTGCCAGCAGTTTAAAGGGGGGGACAGGGGCTACTAATGAAAAACTGTTTTTT

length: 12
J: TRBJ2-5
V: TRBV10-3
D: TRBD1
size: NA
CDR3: CATGGNGETQYF
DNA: TGTGCCACAGGGGGTAACGGAGAGACCCAGTACTTC

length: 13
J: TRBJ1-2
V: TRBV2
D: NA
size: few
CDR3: CASSVRQGDGYTF
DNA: TGTGCCAGCAGTGTTCGGCAGGGAGATGGCTACACCTTC

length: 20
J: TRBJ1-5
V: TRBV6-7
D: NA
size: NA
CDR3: CASSLPYNQGRQDSNQPQHF
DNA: TGTGCCAGCAGTCTCCCTTACAATCAGGGGCGACAAGATAGCAATCAGCCCCAGCATTTT

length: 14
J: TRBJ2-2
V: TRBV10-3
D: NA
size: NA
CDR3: CAISQTQNTGELFF
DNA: TGTGCCATCTCACAGACGCAAAACACCGGGGAGCTGTTTTTT

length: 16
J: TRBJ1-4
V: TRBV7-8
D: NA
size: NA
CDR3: CASSLVSYATNEKLFF
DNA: TGTGCCAGCAGCTTAGTCAGCTATGCAACTAATGAAAAACTGTTTTTT

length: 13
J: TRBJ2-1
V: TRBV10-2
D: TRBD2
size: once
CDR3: CATTLAGGNEQFF
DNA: TGCGCCACCACACTAGCGGGGGGCAATGAGCAGTTCTTC

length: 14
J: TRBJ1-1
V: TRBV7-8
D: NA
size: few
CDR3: CASSLGRLNTEAFF
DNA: TGTGCCAGCAGCTTGGGACGGTTGAACACTGAAGCTTTCTTT

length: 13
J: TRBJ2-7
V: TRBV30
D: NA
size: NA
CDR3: CAWGQGHSYEQYF
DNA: TGTGCCTGGGGTCAGGGCCACTCCTACGAGCAGTACTTC

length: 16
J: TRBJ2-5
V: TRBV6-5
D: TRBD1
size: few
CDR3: CASSYSGQGLQETQYF
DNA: TGTGCCAGCAGTTATTCCGGACAGGGACTCCAAGAGACCCAGTACTTC

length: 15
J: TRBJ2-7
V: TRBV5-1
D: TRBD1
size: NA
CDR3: CASSFGTGGTYEQYF
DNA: TGCGCCAGCAGCTTCGGGACAGGGGGTACCTACGAGCAGTACTTC

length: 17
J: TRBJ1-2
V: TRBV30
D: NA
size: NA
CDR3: CAWSVALFLQGTYGYTF
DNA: TGTGCCTGGAGTGTTGCGCTCTTTTTACAGGGAACCTATGGCTACACCTTC

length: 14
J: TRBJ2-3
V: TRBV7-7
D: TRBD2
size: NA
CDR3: CASSQGLAGDTQYF
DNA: TGTGCTAGCAGCCAAGGACTAGCGGGAGATACGCAGTATTTT

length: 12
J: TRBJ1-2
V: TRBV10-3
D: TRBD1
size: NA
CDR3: CAIRGTGDGYTF
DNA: TGTGCCATCAGGGGGACAGGGGATGGCTACACCTTC

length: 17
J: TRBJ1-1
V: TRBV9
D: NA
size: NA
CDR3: CASSEGGAGPKGTEAFF
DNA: TGTGCCAGCAGCGAAGGGGGGGCAGGTCCCAAGGGCACTGAAGCTTTCTTT

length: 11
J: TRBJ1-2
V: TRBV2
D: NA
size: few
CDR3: CASSAGSGYTF
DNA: TGTGCCAGCAGTGCAGGATCCGGCTACACCTTC

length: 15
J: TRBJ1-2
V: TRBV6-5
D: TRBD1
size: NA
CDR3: CASSRTGTRADGYTF
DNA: TGTGCCAGCAGTAGGACAGGGACCCGCGCGGATGGCTACACCTTC

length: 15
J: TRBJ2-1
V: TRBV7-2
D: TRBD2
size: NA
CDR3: CASSSRLAIVSEQFF
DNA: TGTGCCAGCAGCTCGCGACTAGCGATCGTGTCTGAGCAGTTCTTC

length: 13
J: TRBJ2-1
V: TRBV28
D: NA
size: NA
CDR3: CASRGTVSNEQFF
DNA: TGTGCCAGCAGAGGAACAGTCAGCAATGAGCAGTTCTTC

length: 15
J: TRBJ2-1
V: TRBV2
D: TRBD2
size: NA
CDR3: CASSEGLAGRNEQFF
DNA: TGTGCCAGCAGTGAAGGTTTAGCGGGGAGGAATGAGCAGTTCTTC

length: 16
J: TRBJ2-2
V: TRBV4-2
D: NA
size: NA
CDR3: CASSHLGQMNTGELFF
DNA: TGTGCCAGCAGCCATCTCGGACAGATGAACACCGGGGAGCTGTTTTTT

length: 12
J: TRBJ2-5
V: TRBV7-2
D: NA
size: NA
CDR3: CASSLDRETQYF
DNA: TGTGCCAGCAGCTTAGACCGAGAGACCCAGTACTTC

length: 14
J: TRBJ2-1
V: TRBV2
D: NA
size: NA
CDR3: CASSGVSSYNEQFF
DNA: TGTGCCAGCAGCGGCGTCAGCTCCTACAATGAGCAGTTCTTC

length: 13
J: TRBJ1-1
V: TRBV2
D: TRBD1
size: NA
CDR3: CASKITGGTEAFF
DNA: TGTGCCAGCAAAATTACAGGGGGCACTGAAGCTTTCTTT

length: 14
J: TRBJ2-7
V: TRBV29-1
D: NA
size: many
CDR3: CSVTPGTASYEQYF
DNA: TGCAGCGTCACCCCCGGGACGGCTTCCTACGAGCAGTACTTC

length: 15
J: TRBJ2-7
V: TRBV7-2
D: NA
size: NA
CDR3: CASIDRGSVSYEQYF
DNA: TGTGCCAGCATCGACCGGGGCTCCGTCTCCTACGAGCAGTACTTC

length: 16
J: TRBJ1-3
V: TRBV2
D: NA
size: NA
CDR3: CASSALLGISGNTIYF
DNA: TGTGCCAGCAGCGCACTACTGGGGATCTCTGGAAACACCATATATTTT

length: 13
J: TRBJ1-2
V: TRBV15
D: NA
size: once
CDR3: CATSRDVNYGYTF
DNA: TGTGCCACCAGCAGAGATGTGAACTATGGCTACACCTTC

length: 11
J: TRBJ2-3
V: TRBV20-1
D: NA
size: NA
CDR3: CSAREQDTQYF
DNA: TGCAGTGCTAGAGAACAGGATACGCAGTATTTT

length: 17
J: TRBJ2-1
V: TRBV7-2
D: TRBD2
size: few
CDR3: CASSLRPLAGGQGEQFF
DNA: TGTGCCAGCAGCTTAAGGCCCTTAGCGGGGGGGCAGGGTGAGCAGTTCTTC

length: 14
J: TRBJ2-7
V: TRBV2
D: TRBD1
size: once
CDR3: CASSRDRGGYEQYF
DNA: TGTGCCAGCAGCAGGGACAGGGGGGGCTACGAGCAGTACTTC

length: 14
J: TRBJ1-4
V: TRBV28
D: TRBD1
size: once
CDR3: CASAPGTGIAKLFF
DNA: TGTGCCAGCGCTCCCGGGACAGGGATTGCAAAACTGTTTTTT

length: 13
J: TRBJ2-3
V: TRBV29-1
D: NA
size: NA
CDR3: CSVRRATVDTQYF
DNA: TGCAGCGTTCGGCGGGCTACTGTGGATACGCAGTATTTT

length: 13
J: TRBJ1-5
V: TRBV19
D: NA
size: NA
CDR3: CASGWVSNQPQHF
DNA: TGTGCCAGTGGGTGGGTAAGCAATCAGCCCCAGCATTTT

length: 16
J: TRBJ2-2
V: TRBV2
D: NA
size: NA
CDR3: CASNGVMGAYTGELFF
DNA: TGTGCCAGCAATGGCGTGATGGGGGCTTACACCGGGGAGCTGTTTTTT

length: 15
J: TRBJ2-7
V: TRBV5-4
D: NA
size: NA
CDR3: CASSSEPLGSYEQYF
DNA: TGTGCCAGCAGCTCAGAGCCTCTGGGCTCCTACGAGCAGTACTTC

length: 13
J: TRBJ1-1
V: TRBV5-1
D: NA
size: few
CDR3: CASSLMVNTEAFF
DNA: TGCGCCAGCAGCTTGATGGTGAACACTGAAGCTTTCTTT

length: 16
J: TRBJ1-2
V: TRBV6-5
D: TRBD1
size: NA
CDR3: CASSYFGQGADYGYTF
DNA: TGTGCCAGCAGTTACTTCGGGCAGGGGGCAGACTATGGCTACACCTTC

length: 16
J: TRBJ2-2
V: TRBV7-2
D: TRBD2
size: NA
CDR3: CASSLGSGRVPGELFF
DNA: TGTGCCAGCAGCTTAGGGAGCGGGAGGGTGCCCGGGGAGCTGTTTTTT

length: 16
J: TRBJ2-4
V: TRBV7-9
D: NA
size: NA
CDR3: CASSLSANLAKNIQYF
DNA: TGTGCCAGCAGCTTGTCCGCAAATCTAGCCAAAAACATTCAGTACTTC

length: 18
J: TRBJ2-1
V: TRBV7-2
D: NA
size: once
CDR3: CASSLEGSGLNFYNEQFF
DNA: TGTGCCAGCAGCTTAGAAGGTTCGGGGCTTAACTTCTACAATGAGCAGTTCTTC

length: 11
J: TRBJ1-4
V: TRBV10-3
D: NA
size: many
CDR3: CAADTNEKLFF
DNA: TGTGCCGCGGACACTAATGAAAAACTGTTTTTT

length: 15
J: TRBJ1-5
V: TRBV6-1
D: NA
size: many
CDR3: CASREGTSSNQPQHF
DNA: TGTGCCAGCAGGGAAGGGACATCTAGCAATCAGCCCCAGCATTTT

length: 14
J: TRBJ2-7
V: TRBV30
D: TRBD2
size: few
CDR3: CAIIGLAGRYEQYF
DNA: TGTGCCATTATCGGACTAGCGGGAAGATACGAGCAGTACTTC

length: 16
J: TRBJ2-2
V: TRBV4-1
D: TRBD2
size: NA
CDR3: CASSSEGGRNTGELFF
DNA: TGCGCCAGCAGCTCTGAGGGCGGGAGAAACACCGGGGAGCTGTTTTTT

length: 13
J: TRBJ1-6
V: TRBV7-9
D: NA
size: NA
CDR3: CASSLTQGSPLHF
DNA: TGTGCCAGCAGCTTAACTCAGGGGTCACCCCTCCACTTT

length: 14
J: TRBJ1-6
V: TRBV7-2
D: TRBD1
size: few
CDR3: CASSLGGQGAPLHF
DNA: TGTGCCAGCAGCTTAGGGGGACAGGGAGCACCCCTCCACTTT

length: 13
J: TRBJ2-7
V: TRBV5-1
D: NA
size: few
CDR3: CASGLTGSYEQYF
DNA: TGCGCCAGCGGGTTGACAGGCTCCTACGAGCAGTACTTC

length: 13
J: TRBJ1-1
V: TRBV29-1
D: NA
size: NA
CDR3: CSVDQGYGTEAFF
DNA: TGCAGCGTAGACCAGGGGTACGGCACTGAAGCTTTCTTT

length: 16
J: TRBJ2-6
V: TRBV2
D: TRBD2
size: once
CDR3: CASGGLAGAGANVLTF
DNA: TGTGCCAGCGGGGGACTAGCGGGAGCTGGGGCCAACGTCCTGACTTTC

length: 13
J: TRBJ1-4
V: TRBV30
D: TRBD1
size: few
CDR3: CAWNRGLGEKLFF
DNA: TGTGCCTGGAACAGGGGGCTGGGAGAAAAACTGTTTTTT

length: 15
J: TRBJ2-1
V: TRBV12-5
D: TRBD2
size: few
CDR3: CASGYPGGNGDEQFF
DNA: TGTGCTAGTGGTTACCCCGGGGGGAATGGGGATGAGCAGTTCTTC